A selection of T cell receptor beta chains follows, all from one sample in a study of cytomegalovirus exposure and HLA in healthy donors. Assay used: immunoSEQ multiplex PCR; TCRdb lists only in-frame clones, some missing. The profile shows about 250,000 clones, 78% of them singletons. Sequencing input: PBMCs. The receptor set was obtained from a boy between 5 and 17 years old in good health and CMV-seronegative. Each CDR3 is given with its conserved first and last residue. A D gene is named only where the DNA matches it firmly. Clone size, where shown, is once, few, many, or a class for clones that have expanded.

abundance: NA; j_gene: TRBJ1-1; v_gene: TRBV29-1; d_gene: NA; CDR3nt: TGCAGCGTTACCTCCGGGGGAAACACTGAAGCTTTCTTT; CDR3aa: CSVTSGGNTEAFF
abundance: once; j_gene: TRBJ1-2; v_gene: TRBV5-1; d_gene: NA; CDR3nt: TGCGCCAGCAGCGATCAGGGTGACTATGGCTACACCTTC; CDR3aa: CASSDQGDYGYTF
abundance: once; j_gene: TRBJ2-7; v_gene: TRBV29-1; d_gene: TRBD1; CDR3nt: TGCAGCGTTGAAGCGGGACAGGGGACCTACGAGCAGTACTTC; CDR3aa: CSVEAGQGTYEQYF
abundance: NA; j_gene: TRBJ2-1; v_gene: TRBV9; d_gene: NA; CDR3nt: TGTGCCAGCAGCCGTAGCTCGGGTTTCAATGAGCAGTTCTTC; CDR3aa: CASSRSSGFNEQFF
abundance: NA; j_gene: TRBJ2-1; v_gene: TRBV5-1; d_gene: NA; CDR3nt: TGCGCCAGCAGCTTGAGGCTAGATCAATTTGCTGAGCAGTTCTTC; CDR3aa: CASSLRLDQFAEQFF
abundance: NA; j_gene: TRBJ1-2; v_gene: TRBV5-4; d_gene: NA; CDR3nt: TGTGCCAGCAGCTTGGACGGGTTGGAGGGCTACACCTTC; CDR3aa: CASSLDGLEGYTF
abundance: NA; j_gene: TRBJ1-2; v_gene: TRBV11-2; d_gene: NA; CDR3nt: TGTGCCAGCAGCTTAGGCTTGTACAGTACTTGGTTTGGCTACACCTTC; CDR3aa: CASSLGLYSTWFGYTF
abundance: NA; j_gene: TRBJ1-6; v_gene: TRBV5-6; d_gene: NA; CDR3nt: TGTGCCAGCAGCTTGGGAGGCTCCTATAATTCACCCCTCCACTTT; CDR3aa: CASSLGGSYNSPLHF
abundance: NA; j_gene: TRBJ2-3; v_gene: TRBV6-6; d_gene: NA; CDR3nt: TGTGCCAGCAGGATAACTGATACGCAGTATTTT; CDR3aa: CASRITDTQYF
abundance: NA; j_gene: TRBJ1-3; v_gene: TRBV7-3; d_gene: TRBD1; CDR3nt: TGTGCCAGCAGTTGGGACAGCAATTGCTCTGGAAACACCATATATTTT; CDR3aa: CASSWDSNCSGNTIYF
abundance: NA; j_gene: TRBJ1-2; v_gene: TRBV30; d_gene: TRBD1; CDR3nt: TGTGCCTGCACAGGGGCTAACTATGGCTACACCTTC; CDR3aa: CACTGANYGYTF
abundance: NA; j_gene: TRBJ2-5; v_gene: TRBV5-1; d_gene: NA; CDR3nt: TGCGCCAGCAGCTTGGGAGGCCGAGAGACCCAGTACTTC; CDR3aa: CASSLGGRETQYF
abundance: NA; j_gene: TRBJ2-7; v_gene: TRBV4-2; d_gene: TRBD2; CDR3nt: TGTGCCAGCAGCCAAAACAGTGGGAGGGCCTACGAGCAGTACTTC; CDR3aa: CASSQNSGRAYEQYF
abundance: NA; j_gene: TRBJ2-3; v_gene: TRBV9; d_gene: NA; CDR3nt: TGTGCCAGCAGCGTAGCCGGGAGCCAAGCTGGAGATACGCAGTATTTT; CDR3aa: CASSVAGSQAGDTQYF
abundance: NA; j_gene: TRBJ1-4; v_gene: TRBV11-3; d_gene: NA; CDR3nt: TGTGCCAGCAGCTTGGGGACTTCGGGGTTTCGGGAAAAACTGTTTTTT; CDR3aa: CASSLGTSGFREKLFF
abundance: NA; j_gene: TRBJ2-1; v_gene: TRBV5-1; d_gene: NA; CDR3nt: TGCGCCAGCAGCTTGGCGGCCGGGGTCTCCTACAATGAGCAGTTCTTC; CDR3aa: CASSLAAGVSYNEQFF
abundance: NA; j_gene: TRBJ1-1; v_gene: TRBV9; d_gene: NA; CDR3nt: TGTGCCAGCAGCGGTGGGGATCAGGGGCACACTGAAGCTTTCTTT; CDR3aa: CASSGGDQGHTEAFF
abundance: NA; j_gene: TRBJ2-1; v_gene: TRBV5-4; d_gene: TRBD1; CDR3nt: TGTGCCAGCAGCCCCGGGACAGCCAACAATGAGCAGTTCTTC; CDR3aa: CASSPGTANNEQFF
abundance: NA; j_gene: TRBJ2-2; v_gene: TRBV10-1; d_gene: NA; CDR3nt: TGCGCCAGCAGTGAGGCCGGGTCTCTCGGGGAGCTGTTTTTT; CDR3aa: CASSEAGSLGELFF
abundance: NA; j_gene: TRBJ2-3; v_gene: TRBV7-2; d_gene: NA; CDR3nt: TGTGCCAGCAGCTTAGAGGCGTCGGAGGCAGATACGCAGTATTTT; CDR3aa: CASSLEASEADTQYF
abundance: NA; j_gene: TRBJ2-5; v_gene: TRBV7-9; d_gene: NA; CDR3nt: TGTGCCAGCAGCCCCCGCCGAATAGGGGGACGGGTGCAAGAGACCCAGTACTTC; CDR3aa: CASSPRRIGGRVQETQYF
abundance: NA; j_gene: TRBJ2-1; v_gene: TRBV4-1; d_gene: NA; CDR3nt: TGCGCCAGCAGCCTTCAGACAGGCTACAATGAGCAGTTCTTC; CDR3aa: CASSLQTGYNEQFF
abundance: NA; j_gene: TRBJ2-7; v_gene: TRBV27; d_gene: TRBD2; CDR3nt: TGTGCCAGCGGAAGGGCGGGGGGCGCCAGCTCCTACGAGCAGTACTTC; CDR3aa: CASGRAGGASSYEQYF
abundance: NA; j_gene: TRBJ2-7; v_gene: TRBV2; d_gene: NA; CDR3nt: TGTGCCAGCAGTGCGGAGAACGAGCAGTACTTC; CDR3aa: CASSAENEQYF
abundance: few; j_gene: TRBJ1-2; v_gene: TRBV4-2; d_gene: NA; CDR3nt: TGTGCCAGCAGCCAAGAATTGGCCACCTACTATGGCTACACCTTC; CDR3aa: CASSQELATYYGYTF
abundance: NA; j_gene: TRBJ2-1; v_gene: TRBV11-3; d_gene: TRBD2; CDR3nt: TGTGCCAGCAGCGCTAACCTGGGACTAGCGGGAGCGGATGAGCAGTTCTTC; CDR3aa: CASSANLGLAGADEQFF
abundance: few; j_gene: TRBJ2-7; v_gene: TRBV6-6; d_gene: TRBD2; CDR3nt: TGTGCCAGCAGCTCGACTAGCGGGAGTTCCTACGAGCAGTACTTC; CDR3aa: CASSSTSGSSYEQYF
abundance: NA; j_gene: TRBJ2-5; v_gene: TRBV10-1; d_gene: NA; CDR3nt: TGCGCCAGCAGTGACGAGACAGAAGAGACCCAGTACTTC; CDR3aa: CASSDETEETQYF
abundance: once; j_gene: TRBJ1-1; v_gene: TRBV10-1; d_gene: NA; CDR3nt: TGCGCCATCGGACTCTCCATGAACACTGAAGCTTTCTTT; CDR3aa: CAIGLSMNTEAFF
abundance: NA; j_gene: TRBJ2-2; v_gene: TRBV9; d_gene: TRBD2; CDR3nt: TGTGCCAGCAGCGTGGCGACTAGCGGGGAAGATACCGGGGAGCTGTTTTTT; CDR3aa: CASSVATSGEDTGELFF
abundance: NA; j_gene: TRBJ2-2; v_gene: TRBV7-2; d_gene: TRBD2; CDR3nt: TGTGCCAGCAGCTTACTAGCGGGAGTGTTCGCCGGGGAGCTGTTTTTT; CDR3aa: CASSLLAGVFAGELFF
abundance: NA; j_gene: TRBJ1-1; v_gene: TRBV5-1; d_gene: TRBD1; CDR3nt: TGCGCCAGCAGCTCATCGCCTAGGACAGGGGCGAACACTGAAGCTTTCTTT; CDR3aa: CASSSSPRTGANTEAFF
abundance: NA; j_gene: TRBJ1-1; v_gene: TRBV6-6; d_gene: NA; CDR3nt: TGTGCCAGCAGTTACGAATCGGACAGCCTGAACACTGAAGCTTTCTTT; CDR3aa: CASSYESDSLNTEAFF
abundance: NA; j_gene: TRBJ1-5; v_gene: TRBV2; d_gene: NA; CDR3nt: TGTGCCAGCAGTGATAGGGGCTTTCAGCCCCAGCATTTT; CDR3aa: CASSDRGFQPQHF
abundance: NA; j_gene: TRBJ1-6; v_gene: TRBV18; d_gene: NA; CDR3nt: TGTGCCAGCTCACCCGGCGGGGCGCCTGAAGGGGCCCTCCACTTT; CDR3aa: CASSPGGAPEGALHF
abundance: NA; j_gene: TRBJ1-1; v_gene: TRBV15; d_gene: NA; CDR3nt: TGTGCCACCAGCAGAGATCTCCCTGAAGCTTTCTTT; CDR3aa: CATSRDLPEAFF
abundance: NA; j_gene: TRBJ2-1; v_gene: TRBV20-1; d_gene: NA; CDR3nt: TGCAGTGCTAGACAACCCGGGATCTTC; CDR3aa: CSARQPGIF
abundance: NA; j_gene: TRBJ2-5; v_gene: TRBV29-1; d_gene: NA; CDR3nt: TGCAGCGTTGGGACTAAAGAGACCCAGTACTTC; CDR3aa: CSVGTKETQYF
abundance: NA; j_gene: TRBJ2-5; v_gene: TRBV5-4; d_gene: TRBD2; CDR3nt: TGTGCCAGCAGCACCACTAGCGGGGGTGGCGAGACCCAGTACTTC; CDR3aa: CASSTTSGGGETQYF
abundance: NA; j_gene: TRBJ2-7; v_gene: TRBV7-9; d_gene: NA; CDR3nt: TGTGCCAGCAGCTCAGCACTAGCCCTAACCGAGCAGTACTTC; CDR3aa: CASSSALALTEQYF
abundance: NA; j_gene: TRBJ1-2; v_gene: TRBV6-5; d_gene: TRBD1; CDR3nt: TGTGCCAGTCGGCAAACAGGGGTTGGTGGCTACACCTTC; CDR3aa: CASRQTGVGGYTF
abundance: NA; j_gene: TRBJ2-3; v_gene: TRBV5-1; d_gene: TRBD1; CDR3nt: TGCGCCAGCAGCCCTGGACAGGGAGGAGATACGCAGTATTTT; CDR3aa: CASSPGQGGDTQYF
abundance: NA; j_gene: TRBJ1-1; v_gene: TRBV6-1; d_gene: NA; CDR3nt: TGTGCCAGCTCCGACGAAGGGGGGGTGAACACTGAAGCTTTCTTT; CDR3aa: CASSDEGGVNTEAFF
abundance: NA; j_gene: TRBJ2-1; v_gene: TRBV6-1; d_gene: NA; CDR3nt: TGTGCCAGCAGTGCCGAGCGGACTACTAATGAGCAGTTCTTC; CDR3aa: CASSAERTTNEQFF
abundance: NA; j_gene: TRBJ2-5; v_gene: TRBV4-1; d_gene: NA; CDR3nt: TGCGCCAGCAGCCTGCGGCTCGTCCTAGCGCCGCAAGAGACCCAGTACTTC; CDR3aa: CASSLRLVLAPQETQYF
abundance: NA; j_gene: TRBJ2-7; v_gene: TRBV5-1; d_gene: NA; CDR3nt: TGCGCCAGCAGCCCTATGCTATCCTACGAGCAGTACTTC; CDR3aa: CASSPMLSYEQYF